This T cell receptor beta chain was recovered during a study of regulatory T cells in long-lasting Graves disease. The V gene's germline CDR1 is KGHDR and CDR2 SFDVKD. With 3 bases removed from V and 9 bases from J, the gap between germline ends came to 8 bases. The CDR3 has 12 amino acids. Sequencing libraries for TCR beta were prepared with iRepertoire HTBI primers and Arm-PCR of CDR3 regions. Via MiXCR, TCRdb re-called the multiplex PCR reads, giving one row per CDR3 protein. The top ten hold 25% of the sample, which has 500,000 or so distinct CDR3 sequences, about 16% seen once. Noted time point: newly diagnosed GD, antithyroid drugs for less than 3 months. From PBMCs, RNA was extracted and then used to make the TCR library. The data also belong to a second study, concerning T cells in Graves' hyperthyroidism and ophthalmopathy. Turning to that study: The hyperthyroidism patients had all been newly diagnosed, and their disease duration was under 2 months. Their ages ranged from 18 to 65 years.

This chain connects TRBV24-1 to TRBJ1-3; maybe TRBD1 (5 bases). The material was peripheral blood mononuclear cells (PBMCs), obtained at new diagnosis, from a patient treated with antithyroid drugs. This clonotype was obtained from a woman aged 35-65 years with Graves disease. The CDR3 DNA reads TGTGCCACCAGTGATGAGGGGAGCACCATATATTTT. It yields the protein CATSDEGSTIYF.